This T cell receptor beta chain was identified during a study of shared clonotypes between healthy human individuals. Overall study: Each donor's CD4 naive and CD4 memory cells filled three plates apiece, CD8 naive two, and CD8 memory one.

Comment on this clone: Its antigen is currently unknown. Other nucleotide sequences from this sample produce the same CDR3.

The data were produced by immunoSEQ multiplex PCR, yet TCRdb's version contains in-frame clones alone and is incomplete. The sample yields approximately 400,000 clones, about 96% seen once. Study findings and constraints: Relative to their counterparts shared across all four donors, non-shared clonotypes exhibited diminished generation probabilities. Naive subsets, compared against memory subsets, generally had larger estimated richness values. Inspection by rarefaction showed sorted-subset sequencing to be incomplete despite large depth.

The CDR3 covers 12 residues. Between the trimmed V and J ends, which lost 6 bases and 2 bases, there was a span of 8 bases. CDR1 and CDR2 from the germline V gene are SQVTM and ANQGSEA. This TCR was sampled from a man aged 30-40 years in good health. The J gene is TRBJ1-5, the V gene TRBV29-1, with D hard to call. Source material: memory CD8+ T cells sorted from blood. Regarding subset: CD45RO+ cells pooled with CCR7-negative TemRA cells. The CDR3 region is CSVGTGNQPQHF. The CDR3, as DNA: TGCAGCGTGGGAACAGGCAATCAGCCCCAGCATTTT.